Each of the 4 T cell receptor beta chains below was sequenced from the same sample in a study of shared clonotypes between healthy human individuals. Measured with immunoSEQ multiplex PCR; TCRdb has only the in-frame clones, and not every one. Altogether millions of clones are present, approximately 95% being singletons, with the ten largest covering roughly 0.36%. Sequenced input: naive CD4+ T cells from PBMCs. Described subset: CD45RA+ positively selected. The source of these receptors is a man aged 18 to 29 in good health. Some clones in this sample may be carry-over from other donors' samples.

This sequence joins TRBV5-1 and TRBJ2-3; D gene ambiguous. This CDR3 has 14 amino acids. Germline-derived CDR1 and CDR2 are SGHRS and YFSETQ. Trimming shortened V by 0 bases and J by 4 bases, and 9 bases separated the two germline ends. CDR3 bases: TGCGCCAGCAGCTTGGGGATAAAACCAGATACGCAGTATTTT. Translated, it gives CASSLGIKPDTQYF. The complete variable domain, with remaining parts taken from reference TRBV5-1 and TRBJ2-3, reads KAGVTQTPRYLIKTRGQQVTLSCSPISGHRSVSWYQQTPGQGLQFLFEYFSETQRNKGNFPGRFSGRQFSNSRSEMNVSTLELGDSALYLCASSLGIKPDTQYFGPGTRLTVL.

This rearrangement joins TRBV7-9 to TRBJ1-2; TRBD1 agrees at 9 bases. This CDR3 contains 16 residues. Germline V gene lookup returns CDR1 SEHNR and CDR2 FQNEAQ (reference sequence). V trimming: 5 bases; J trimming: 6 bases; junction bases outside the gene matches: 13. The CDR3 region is CASSKQGAGGKDGYTF. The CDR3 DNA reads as TGTGCCAGCAGCAAACAGGGGGCAGGGGGCAAGGATGGCTACACCTTC.

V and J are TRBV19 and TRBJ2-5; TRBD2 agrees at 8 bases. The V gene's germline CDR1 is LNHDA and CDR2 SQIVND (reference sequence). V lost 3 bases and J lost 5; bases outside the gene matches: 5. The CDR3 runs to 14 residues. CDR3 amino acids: CASSIGGRTETQYF. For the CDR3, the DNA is TGTGCCAGTAGTATCGGCGGGAGGACGGAGACCCAGTACTTC.

CDR3 loop: CASSLGGGRRMDEQFF. CDR3 in DNA: TGTGCCAGCAGCTTAGGGGGCGGAAGGCGCATGGATGAGCAGTTCTTC. The rearrangement joins TRBV13 to TRBJ2-1; no definite D call. V was pared by 0 bases and J by 8 bases, with 17 bases between. Germline CDR1 reads PRHDT; CDR2 reads FYEKMQ (reference sequence). This CDR3 spans 16 amino acids.